This paragraph covers one T cell receptor (beta chain) sequence. This entry is derived from a study of identifying expanded T cells in peripheral blood. Only in-frame clones appear in the TCRdb table, and some are missing; sequencing was by immunoSEQ multiplex PCR. Counted here are 91,000 or so clones, around nine tenths occurring once; the ten biggest clones make up approximately 3.9%. The source material was blood. This TCR derives from a person between 18 and 75 years old in good health.

The CDR3 region is CASSLLSGYTDTQYF. Written as DNA, the CDR3 is TGTGCCAGCAGCTTATTAAGCGGTTACACAGATACGCAGTATTTT. The J gene is TRBJ2-3, the V gene TRBV9, with D perhaps matching TRBD2 (5 bases). The V gene's germline CDR1 is SGDLS and CDR2 YYNGEE. Trimming took off 4 bases at V and 2 bases at J, with 14 bases between the two ends. The CDR3 contains 15 residues. The whole variable domain, remainder taken from reference TRBV9 and TRBJ2-3, is DSGVTQTPKHLITATGQRVTLRCSPRSGDLSVYWYQQSLDQGLQFLIQYYNGEERAKGNILERFSAQQFPDLHSELNLSSLELGDSALYFCASSLLSGYTDTQYFGPGTRLTVL.